This TCR beta chain was recovered during a study of OX40 agonist ivuxolimab in advanced cancers. Findings of the study overall: Among expanded peripheral T cells, antigen specificity went undetermined.

Patients were ruled out by autoimmune disease history or systemic immunosuppression. Regarding this clone: What it binds is unknown.

CDR3 size: 14 residues. The ends were cut back, 4 bases at V and 0 bases at J, with 9 bases in the middle. The germline V gene encodes CDR1 LNHDA and CDR2 SQIVND (reference sequence). The repertoire was sequenced with immunoSEQ multiplex PCR; TCRdb's copy has only in-frame clones and lacks some. The table records tens of thousands of clones, about 83% of them present only once. The sequence was obtained from an adult with an advanced solid tumor such as melanoma, head and neck, liver or kidney cancer. The sequenced sample was CD4+ or CD8+ T cells sorted from blood, obtained in a trial of the OX40 agonist ivuxolimab. The chain joins TRBV19 to TRBJ1-1; maybe TRBD1 (5 bases). In nucleotides, the CDR3 is TGTGCCAGTAGTAGAGACAGCTTGAACACTGAAGCTTTCTTT. This sequence encodes CASSRDSLNTEAFF.